The 25 T cell receptor beta chains listed next were all sequenced from one sample in a study of blood T cells in healthy people across ages. The second PCR ran about 6 to 12 cycles with a sample-barcoded 5' primer and J-beta primers. TCRdb itself ran the 5' RACE reads through MiXCR, one entry per CDR3 protein. Of about 500,000 distinct CDR3 sequences in the sample, more than 20% are singletons; the top ten hold 8.7%. The sample also formed part of further work on T cells of mothers and their children.

The specimen sequenced was blood. The source of these receptors is a boy between 10 and 17 years old in good health.

This chain connects TRBV29-1 to TRBJ2-4; no definite D call. Trimming shortened V by 5 bases and J by 3 bases, and 11 bases separated the two germline ends. From germline, CDR1 is SQVTM and CDR2 ANQGSEA. This CDR3 region has 13 residues. Here the CDR3 reads CSVKSADKNIQYF. DNA for the CDR3: TGCAGCGTTAAATCGGCAGACAAAAACATTCAGTACTTC.

The chain joins TRBV25-1 to TRBJ1-2; D possibly corresponds to TRBD1 (5 bases). V lost 3 bases, J lost 0 bases, and 14 bases lay in between. The CDR3 totals 16 residues. CDR1 is MGHDK, CDR2 SYGVNS, per germline. The CDR3 protein is CASSDFRVKANYGYTF. CDR3 in DNA: TGTGCCAGCAGTGATTTCAGGGTGAAAGCTAACTATGGCTACACCTTC.

The chain carries TRBV6-1 and TRBJ2-3, with 9 bases fitting TRBD2. V shed 6 bases, J shed 4 bases, and the junction held 17 bases outside the gene matches. CDR3 size: 18 residues. Germline values: CDR1 MNHNS, CDR2 SASEGT. The CDR3 coding sequence is TGTGCCAGCAGCCCACCTTGGGTTAGTAGCGGGAGTGCAGATACGCAGTATTTT. Its protein is CASSPPWVSSGSADTQYF.

In nucleotides, the CDR3 is TGTGCCAGCACCACATCGGGAGATACGCAGTATTTT. Translated: CASTTSGDTQYF. The chain joins TRBV28 to TRBJ2-3; D uncertain. CDR3 length: 12 residues. Looked up from germline, CDR1 is MDHEN and CDR2 is SYDVKM. V was clipped by 7 bases and J by 5 bases, with 10 bases between them.

The V call is TRBV9, the J call TRBJ2-7; TRBD2 is a possible D gene (5 bases). Germline loops: CDR1 SGDLS, CDR2 YYNGEE. This CDR3 has 15 residues. Trimming removed 0 bases from V and 2 bases from J, with 12 bases in between. CDR3 nucleotides: TGTGCCAGCAGCGTAGATCCAGCGGTAGCCTACGAGCAGTACTTC. Its translation: CASSVDPAVAYEQYF.

This clonotype was seen a few times. This chain joins TRBV20-1 and TRBJ1-1; TRBD1 is a possible D gene (6 bases). With 4 bases removed from V and 6 bases from J, the gap between germline ends came to 9 bases. The CDR3 loop spans 11 amino acids. In germline, CDR1 is DFQATT, CDR2 SNEGSKA (reference sequence). The CDR3 DNA reads TGCAGTGCTACAGGGGTCGCTGAAGCTTTCTTT. This sequence encodes CSATGVAEAFF.

This clonotype was observed a handful of times. The gene calls are TRBV4-1 and TRBJ1-2; a weak D match, TRBD1 (6 bases). This CDR3 has 15 residues. V lost 0 bases and J lost 4, with 12 bases in between. Germline-derived CDR1 and CDR2 are MGHRA and YSYEKL. The CDR3 is CASSQDEGQGYGYTF. CDR3 DNA sequence: TGCGCCAGCAGCCAAGATGAGGGACAAGGCTATGGCTACACCTTC.

This clonotype has a handful of counts. The chain couples TRBV29-1 to TRBJ2-7; maybe TRBD2 (5 bases). With 2 bases removed from V and 12 bases from J, the gap between germline ends came to 20 bases. The germline CDR1 and CDR2 sequences are SQVTM and ANQGSEA. The CDR3 consists of 13 residues. Here the CDR3 reads CSVEKGFGETRYF. CDR3 sequence (DNA): TGCAGCGTTGAAAAGGGATTCGGGGAGACCCGGTACTTC.

This clonotype was seen only a few times. V is TRBV4-3 and J is TRBJ2-3; D gene unclear. The CDR3 loop spans 20 amino acids. The germline gives CDR1 LGHNA, CDR2 YSLEER. Trimming took off 0 bases at V and 4 bases at J, with 26 bases between the two ends. The CDR3 region is CASSQEVGMGLPSSADTQYF. CDR3 DNA: TGCGCCAGCAGCCAAGAGGTCGGTATGGGTCTGCCTTCTTCCGCAGATACGCAGTATTTT.

The table lists this clonotype with many counts. The chain combines TRBV7-9 with TRBJ2-5, with D possibly being TRBD2 (5 bases). V lost 6 bases to trimming and J lost 1 base, with 12 bases between them. Germline V lookup: CDR1 SEHNR, CDR2 FQNEAQ (reference sequence). The CDR3 spans 14 residues. CDR3 sequence: CASRYSGVQETQYF. CDR3 nucleotide sequence: TGTGCCAGCAGATATTCCGGGGTCCAAGAGACCCAGTACTTC.

The CDR3 DNA sequence: TGTGCCAGCGCCCAATCCCCCTACGAGCAGTACTTC. Translation: CASAQSPYEQYF. This rearrangement joins TRBV27 to TRBJ2-7; D ambiguous. Germline V CDR1 and CDR2: MNHEY, SMNVEV (reference sequence). V was trimmed by 8 bases and J by 2 bases, leaving 10 bases between them. This CDR3 spans 12 amino acids.

The chain carries TRBV5-5 and TRBJ2-5; D gene uncertain. The germline V gene encodes CDR1 SGHKS and CDR2 YYEKEE (reference sequence). The CDR3 has 14 residues. V was trimmed by 0 bases and J by 3 bases, leaving 9 bases between them. The CDR3 DNA is TGTGCCAGCAGCTTGGGACTTCCCGAAGAGACCCAGTACTTC. This codes for CASSLGLPEETQYF.

The chain employs TRBV21-1 and TRBJ2-3; the D segment call TRBD2 is taken from the table without a DNA check. TRBV21-1 is shown as a pseudogene. The CDR3 has 19 amino acids. As DNA, the CDR3 is TGTGCCAGCAGCAGCCTAGCGGGAGGACCTCCCCCTAGCACAGATACGCAGTATTTT. The encoded protein is CASSSLAGGPPPSTDTQYF.

This chain connects TRBV7-2 to TRBJ1-2; TRBD1 is a possible D gene (5 bases). V lost 3 bases and J 2 bases, leaving 10 bases between the germline ends. Germline loops: CDR1 SGHTA, CDR2 FQGNSA. CDR3 length: 14 residues. In nucleotides, the CDR3 is TGTGCCAGCAGCTTTTCCGGGACGAACTATGGCTACACCTTC. It is translated as CASSFSGTNYGYTF.

A note on this clonotype: Sequence at one end of the junction differs from germline and may be a read error. The V and J genes are TRBV4-1 and TRBJ2-3; TRBD1 might be the D (5 bases). This CDR3 spans 16 amino acids. The germline CDR1 and CDR2 sequences are MGHRA and YSYEKL. CDR3 bases: TGCGCCGGCAGCTCTTACCAGGGATCCAGCACAGATACGCAGTATTTT. It specifies CAGSSYQGSSTDTQYF.

The rearrangement joins TRBV7-9 to TRBJ1-2; TRBD1 might be the D (5 bases). CDR3 length: 14 amino acids. Deletions cut 2 bases from V and 6 bases from J, with 13 bases between. Germline lookup yields CDR1 SEHNR and CDR2 FQNEAQ (reference sequence). As DNA, the CDR3 is TGTGCCAGCAGCTTACGTGCGCAGGGAAATGGCTACACCTTC. Its protein is CASSLRAQGNGYTF.

The chain employs TRBV29-1 and TRBJ1-2, with 12 positions matching TRBD1. The CDR3 has 13 amino acids. V shed 7 bases and J 7 bases; nucleotides not matched to a gene: 7. Germline CDR1 and CDR2: SQVTM and ANQGSEA. The CDR3 protein is CSGAGQGARGYTF. CDR3 DNA sequence: TGCAGCGGTGCGGGACAGGGGGCGCGTGGCTACACCTTC.

The sample holds a few counts of this clonotype. This chain uses TRBV20-1 with TRBJ2-3; D is possibly TRBD2 (6 bases). The CDR3 is 11 amino acids. V was clipped by 5 bases and J by 5 bases, with 8 bases between them. CDR1 is DFQATT and CDR2 is SNEGSKA in the germline V gene (reference sequence). The CDR3 coding sequence is TGCAGTGCTGACGGGGGAGATACGCAGTATTTT. It codes for CSADGGDTQYF.

This clonotype was seen only a few times. The chain couples TRBV28 to TRBJ1-6, with D tentatively TRBD1 (6 bases). Germline values: CDR1 MDHEN, CDR2 SYDVKM. The CDR3 contains 16 residues. Trimming removed 6 bases at V and 6 bases at J, with 18 bases between. CDR3 residues: CASSPGTPVSNSPLHF. The CDR3 bases are TGTGCCAGCAGCCCCGGGACACCGGTTTCTAATTCACCCCTCCACTTT.

This rearrangement joins TRBV12-3 or TRBV12-4 to TRBJ2-6; no firm D call. The ends were cut back, 0 bases at V and 0 bases at J, with 9 bases in the middle. The CDR3 consists of 17 residues. The CDR3: CASSLAFHISGANVLTF. In DNA, the CDR3 is TGTGCCAGCAGTTTAGCGTTTCACATCTCTGGGGCCAACGTCCTGACTTTC.

Only a few counts were recorded for this clonotype. The J gene is TRBJ2-2, the V gene TRBV5-6; tentative D call: TRBD1 (6 bases). V was pared by 0 bases and J by 5 bases, with 8 bases between. The germline V gene has CDR1 SGHDT and CDR2 YYEEEE. The CDR3 has 14 amino acids. CDR3 protein: CASSLDRATGELFF. The CDR3 DNA sequence: TGTGCCAGCAGCTTGGACAGGGCTACCGGGGAGCTGTTTTTT. Combining the CDR3 with reference TRBV5-6 and TRBJ2-2 gives the whole variable domain DAGVTQSPTHLIKTRGQQVTLRCSPKSGHDTVSWYQQALGQGPQFIFQYYEEEERQRGNFPDRFSGHQFPNYSSELNVNALLLGDSALYLCASSLDRATGELFFGEGSRLTVL.

The V gene is TRBV28, the J gene TRBJ1-4; D call uncertain. Germline CDR1 and CDR2: MDHEN and SYDVKM. The CDR3 loop spans 12 amino acids. The V and J ends lost 10 bases and 7 bases respectively, with 13 bases between them. As DNA, the CDR3 is TGTGCCACCCAGGCAGGCGTTGAAAAACTGTTTTTT. It translates to CATQAGVEKLFF.

This clonotype was observed a few times. The J gene is TRBJ1-1, the V gene TRBV20-1; unclear D gene. The CDR3 has 14 residues. Germline assignment: CDR1 DFQATT and CDR2 SNEGSKA (reference sequence). Trimming took off 5 bases at V and 6 bases at J, with 19 bases between the two ends. The CDR3 is CSAGQDLDWAEAFF. The CDR3 bases are TGCAGTGCTGGGCAGGACCTCGATTGGGCTGAAGCTTTCTTT.

V is TRBV29-1 and J is TRBJ2-3, with a possible D match to TRBD1 (6 bases). This CDR3 comprises 14 residues. The V and J ends lost 7 bases and 4 bases respectively, with 18 bases between them. Per the germline V gene, CDR1 is SQVTM and CDR2 is ANQGSEA. The CDR3 reads CSGGQGQVSDTQYF. CDR3 DNA sequence: TGCAGCGGGGGGCAGGGGCAGGTATCAGATACGCAGTATTTT.

The chain uses TRBV14 and TRBJ1-1; D uncertain. This CDR3 has 14 amino acids. The V end lost 3 bases, the J end lost 1 base, and 9 bases lay between the germline ends. Germline V CDR1 and CDR2: SGHDN, FVKESK. The CDR3 sequence: CASSHTIGNTEAFF. The CDR3 DNA reads TGTGCCAGCAGCCACACCATCGGGAACACTGAAGCTTTCTTT. Full variable domain (remainder filled in from reference TRBV14 and TRBJ1-1): EAGVTQFPSHSVIEKGQTVTLRCDPISGHDNLYWYRRVMGKEIKFLLHFVKESKQDESGMPNNRFLAERTGGTYSTLKVQPAELEDSGVYFCASSHTIGNTEAFFGQGTRLTVV.